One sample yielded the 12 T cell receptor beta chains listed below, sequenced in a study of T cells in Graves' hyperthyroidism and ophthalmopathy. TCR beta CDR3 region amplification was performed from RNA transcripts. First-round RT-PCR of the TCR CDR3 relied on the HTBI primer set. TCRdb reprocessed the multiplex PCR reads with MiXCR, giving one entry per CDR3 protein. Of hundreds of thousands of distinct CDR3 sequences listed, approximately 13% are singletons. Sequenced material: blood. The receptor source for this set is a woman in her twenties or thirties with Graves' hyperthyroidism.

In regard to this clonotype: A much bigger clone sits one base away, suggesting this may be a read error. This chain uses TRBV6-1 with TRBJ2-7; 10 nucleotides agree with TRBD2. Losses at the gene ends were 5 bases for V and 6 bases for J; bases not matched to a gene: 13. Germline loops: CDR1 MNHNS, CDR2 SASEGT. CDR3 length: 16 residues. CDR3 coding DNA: TGTGCCAGCAGTATTACAACCGGGACTAGCGCTTCCGAGCAGTACTTC. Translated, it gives CASSITTGTSASEQYF.

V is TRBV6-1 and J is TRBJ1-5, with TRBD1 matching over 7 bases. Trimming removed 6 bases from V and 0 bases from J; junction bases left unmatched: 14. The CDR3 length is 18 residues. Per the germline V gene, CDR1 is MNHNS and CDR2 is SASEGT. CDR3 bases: TGTGCCAGCAGCCCATCGGGACAGATCGGGTATAGCAATCAGCCCCAGCATTTT. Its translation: CASSPSGQIGYSNQPQHF.

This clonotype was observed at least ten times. CDR3 amino acids: CASSLTASSNQPQHF. CDR3 coding DNA: TGTGCCAGCAGTTTGACAGCCTCTAGCAATCAGCCCCAGCATTTT. J is TRBJ1-5 and V is TRBV12-3 or TRBV12-4; D is perhaps TRBD1 (5 bases). The CDR3 loop spans 15 amino acids. The ends were cut back, 3 bases at V and 0 bases at J, with 9 bases in the middle.

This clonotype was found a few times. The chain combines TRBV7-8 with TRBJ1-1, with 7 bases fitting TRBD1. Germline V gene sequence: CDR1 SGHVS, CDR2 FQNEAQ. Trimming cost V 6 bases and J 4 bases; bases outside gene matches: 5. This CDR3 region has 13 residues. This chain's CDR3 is CASRGQSATEAFF. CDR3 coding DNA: TGTGCCAGCAGGGGACAGTCTGCCACTGAAGCTTTCTTT.

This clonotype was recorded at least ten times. In DNA form, the CDR3 reads TGTGCCACCAGCAGTAGCGGACAGGGTGGTTTCAACGAGCAGTACTTC. Translated, it gives CATSSSGQGGFNEQYF. The V call is TRBV15, the J call TRBJ2-7; 8 bases map to TRBD1. V shed 3 bases, J shed 5 bases, and the junction held 12 bases outside the gene matches. CDR1 LNHNV and CDR2 YYDKDF come from the germline V gene (reference sequence). There are 16 residues in the CDR3.

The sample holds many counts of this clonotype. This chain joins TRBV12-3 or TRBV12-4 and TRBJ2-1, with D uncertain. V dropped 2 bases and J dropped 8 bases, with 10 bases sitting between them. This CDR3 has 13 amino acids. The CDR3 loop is CASSLRLLHEQFF. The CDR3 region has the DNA TGTGCCAGCAGTTTAAGGCTACTCCATGAGCAGTTCTTC.

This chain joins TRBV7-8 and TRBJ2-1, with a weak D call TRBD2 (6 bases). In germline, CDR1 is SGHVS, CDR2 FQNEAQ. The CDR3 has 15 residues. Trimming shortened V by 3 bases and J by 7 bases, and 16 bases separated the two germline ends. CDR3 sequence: CASSFSAAGVNEQFF. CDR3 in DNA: TGTGCCAGCAGCTTCTCCGCAGCGGGCGTTAATGAGCAGTTCTTC.

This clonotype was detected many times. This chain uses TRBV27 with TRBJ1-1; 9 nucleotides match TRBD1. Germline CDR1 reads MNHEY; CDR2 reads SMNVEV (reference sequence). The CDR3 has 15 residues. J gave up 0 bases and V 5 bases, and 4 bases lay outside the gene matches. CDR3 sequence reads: CASSTGQGMNTEAFF. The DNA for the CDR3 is TGTGCCAGCAGTACCGGACAGGGGATGAACACTGAAGCTTTCTTT.

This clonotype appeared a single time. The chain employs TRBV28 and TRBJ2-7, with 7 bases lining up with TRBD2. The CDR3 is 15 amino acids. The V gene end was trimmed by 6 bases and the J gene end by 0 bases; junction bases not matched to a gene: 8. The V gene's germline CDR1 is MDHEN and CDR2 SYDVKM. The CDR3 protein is CASSTRAGSSYEQYF. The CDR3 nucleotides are TGTGCCAGCAGCACCCGAGCGGGGAGCTCCTACGAGCAGTACTTC.

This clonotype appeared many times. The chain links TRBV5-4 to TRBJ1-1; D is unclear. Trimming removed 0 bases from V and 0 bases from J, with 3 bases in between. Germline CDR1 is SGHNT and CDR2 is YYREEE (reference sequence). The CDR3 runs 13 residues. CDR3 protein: CASSLEMNTEAFF. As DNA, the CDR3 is TGTGCCAGCAGCTTGGAAATGAACACTGAAGCTTTCTTT.

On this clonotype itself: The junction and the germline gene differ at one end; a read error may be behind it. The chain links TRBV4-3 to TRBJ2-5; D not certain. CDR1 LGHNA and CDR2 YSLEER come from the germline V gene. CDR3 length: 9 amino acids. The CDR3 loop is CASSQEFHF. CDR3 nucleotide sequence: TGCGCCAGCAGCCAAGAGTTCCACTTC.

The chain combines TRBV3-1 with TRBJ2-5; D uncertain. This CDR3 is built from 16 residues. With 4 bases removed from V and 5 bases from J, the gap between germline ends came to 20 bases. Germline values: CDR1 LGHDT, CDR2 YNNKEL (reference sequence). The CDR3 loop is CASSLKTQPRSETQYF. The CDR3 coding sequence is TGTGCCAGCAGCCTAAAAACACAGCCAAGGAGCGAGACCCAGTACTTC.